The next 17 T cell receptor beta chains were all read from a single sample in a study of blood T cell repertoires in COVID-19. Clones were read by immunoSEQ multiplex PCR, and TCRdb kept only the in-frame ones, dropping some. The sample lists a few hundred thousand clones, around 84% occurring once. The sample comprised peripheral blood. The receptors come from a woman between 18 and 30 years old with acute or convalescent COVID-19.

The J gene is TRBJ2-7, the V gene TRBV6-2 or TRBV6-3; 8 bases fit TRBD1. The CDR3 is 14 amino acids. Unmatched junction bases numbered 6, after V lost 3 bases and J lost 5 bases. Germline V lookup: CDR1 MNHEY, CDR2 SVGEGT. Here the CDR3 reads CASSYTQGADEQYF. The DNA for the CDR3 is TGTGCCAGCAGTTATACGCAGGGGGCGGACGAGCAGTACTTC.

The rearrangement links TRBV4-1 to TRBJ2-3, with TRBD2 identical over 11 bases. CDR3 length: 16 residues. Looked up from germline, CDR1 is MGHRA and CDR2 is YSYEKL. V shed 5 bases and J 3 bases; nucleotides not matched to a gene: 7. CDR3: CASSSQTSGATDTQYF. The CDR3, as DNA: TGCGCCAGCAGCAGCCAGACTAGCGGGGCTACAGATACGCAGTATTTT.

The chain carries TRBV4-3 and TRBJ2-5; 7 bases are shared with TRBD2. The CDR3 loop spans 15 amino acids. After removal of 4 bases from V and 3 bases from J, the junction contained 8 bases not matched to a gene. The germline gives CDR1 LGHNA, CDR2 YSLEER. In DNA, the CDR3 is TGCGCCAGCAGCCTAAGCGGGACTTCCGAAGAGACCCAGTACTTC. As protein: CASSLSGTSEETQYF.

V is TRBV2 and J is TRBJ2-1, with TRBD2 identical over 8 bases. Germline CDR1 SNHLY, CDR2 FYNNEI. This CDR3 is built from 18 residues. J gave up 0 bases and V 1 base, and 8 bases lay outside the gene matches. CDR3 coding DNA: TGTGCCAGCAGTGAAGGGCTAGCGGGCCAGAGCTCCTACAATGAGCAGTTCTTC. This gives the protein CASSEGLAGQSSYNEQFF. The whole variable domain, remainder taken from reference TRBV2 and TRBJ2-1, is EPEVTQTPSHQVTQMGQEVILRCVPISNHLYFYWYRQILGQKVEFLVSFYNNEISEKSEIFDDQFSVERPDGSNFTLKIRSTKLEDSAMYFCASSEGLAGQSSYNEQFFGPGTRLTVL.

This clone was recorded only once. V gene TRBV6-5 combines with J gene TRBJ2-2; tentatively, D is TRBD2 (5 bases). Between the trimmed V and J ends, which lost 0 bases and 4 bases, there was a span of 12 bases. The germline V gene encodes CDR1 MNHEY and CDR2 SVGAGI. CDR3 length: 16 amino acids. The CDR3 region is CASSYSGDGGTGELFF. DNA of the CDR3: TGTGCCAGCAGTTACTCGGGAGATGGTGGCACCGGGGAGCTGTTTTTT.

As to this clone: Other DNA variants within this sample encode the same CDR3. This sequence joins TRBV28 and TRBJ2-3, with unresolved D. Germline V gives CDR1 MDHEN, CDR2 SYDVKM. The length of the CDR3 is 15 residues. Trimming left V 2 bases short and J 0 bases short, with 9 bases between. The CDR3 loop is CASSLGLISTDTQYF. As DNA, the CDR3 is TGTGCCAGCAGTTTAGGCCTTATCAGCACAGATACGCAGTATTTT.

The chain has TRBV10-2 and TRBJ2-7; D is perhaps TRBD1 (6 bases). Trimming removed 8 bases from V and 0 bases from J, with 14 bases in between. The CDR3 contains 14 residues. Germline V CDR1 and CDR2: WSHSY, SAAADI. CDR3 sequence: CASAVGASSYEQYF. The CDR3 DNA follows: TGCGCCAGCGCCGTGGGGGCCAGCTCCTACGAGCAGTACTTC.

V is TRBV30 and J is TRBJ1-6; D remains ambiguous. The V end was cut by 7 bases, the J end by 0 bases, with 16 bases between. Germline V gene lookup returns CDR1 GTSNPN and CDR2 SVGIG (reference sequence). CDR3 size: 16 residues. The CDR3 reads CAYRPGVSSYNSPLHF. The CDR3 region has the DNA TGTGCCTACCGACCCGGGGTTAGCTCCTATAATTCACCCCTCCACTTT.

The genes are TRBV27 and TRBJ2-7; 11 nucleotides agree with TRBD1. V trimming: 4 bases; J trimming: 3 bases; junction bases outside the gene matches: 11. Germline assignment: CDR1 MNHEY and CDR2 SMNVEV (reference sequence). CDR3 size: 17 residues. The chain's CDR3 is CASSSATRTGGLYEQYF. CDR3 bases: TGTGCCAGCAGTTCCGCGACCAGGACAGGGGGCCTCTACGAGCAGTACTTC.

The chain uses TRBV27 and TRBJ2-3, with 9 bases that match TRBD2. CDR1 is MNHEY and CDR2 is SMNVEV in the germline V gene (reference sequence). The CDR3 spans 14 residues. V lost 2 bases to trimming and J lost 8 bases; unmatched junction nucleotides: 5. The DNA of the CDR3 is TGTGCCAGCAGTTTAGCGGGAGGGCCAGGTACGCAGTATTTT. This encodes CASSLAGGPGTQYF.

Comments on this clone: This CDR3 is also generated by other DNA sequences in the sample. J is TRBJ2-3 and V is TRBV9; 7 bases are shared with TRBD2. Trimming took 0 bases from V and 0 from J; bases not matched to a gene: 4. CDR1 is SGDLS and CDR2 is YYNGEE in the germline V gene. The CDR3 spans 16 residues. The CDR3 region has the DNA TGTGCCAGCAGCGTAGGTGGGACTACAAGCACAGATACGCAGTATTTT. Translating it yields CASSVGGTTSTDTQYF.

V usage is TRBV25-1 and J usage is TRBJ1-2; a weak D match, TRBD1 (6 bases). The germline V gene encodes CDR1 MGHDK and CDR2 SYGVNS. The CDR3 covers 14 residues. V was shortened by 6 bases and J by 3 bases, with 14 bases between the two germline ends. Written as DNA, the CDR3 is TGTGCCAGCAGGAAACAGGGAAGAGACTATGGCTACACCTTC. This gives the protein CASRKQGRDYGYTF.

This sequence joins TRBV6-5 and TRBJ1-1; 9 bases line up with TRBD1. The V and J ends lost 7 bases and 5 bases, in that order; junction bases with no gene match: 11. Germline CDR1 MNHEY, CDR2 SVGAGI. The CDR3 is 15 residues long. CDR3 sequence: CASTQVGTGRTEAFF. The CDR3 DNA reads TGTGCCAGCACCCAAGTGGGGACAGGGAGGACTGAAGCTTTCTTT.

The chain is built from TRBV3-1 (or the pseudogene TRBV3-2) and TRBJ1-2; 9 bases agree with TRBD1. Germline V CDR1 and CDR2: LGHDT, YNNKEL (reference sequence). CDR3 length equals 12 residues. Trimming cost V 4 bases and J 6 bases; bases outside gene matches: 0. In DNA, the CDR3 is TGTGCCAGCAGCCGGACAGGGGATGGCTACACCTTC. Its translation: CASSRTGDGYTF.

J is TRBJ2-5 and V is TRBV7-8; 9 nucleotides line up with TRBD2. Germline V gives CDR1 SGHVS, CDR2 FQNEAQ. The J segment lost 3 bases and the V segment lost 2 bases, leaving 16 bases of the junction unmatched. This CDR3 is built from 19 residues. The CDR3 nucleotides read TGTGCCAGCAGCTTACCGTCTAGCGGGGCGTATCCCAGTAAAGAGACCCAGTACTTC. Translated, it gives CASSLPSSGAYPSKETQYF. Full variable domain (rest looked up from reference TRBV7-8 and TRBJ2-5): GAGVSQSPRYKVAKRGQDVALRCDPISGHVSLFWYQQALGQGPEFLTYFQNEAQLDKSGLPSDRFFAERPEGSVSTLKIQRTQQEDSAVYLCASSLPSSGAYPSKETQYFGPGTRLLVL.

This chain links TRBV6-2 or TRBV6-3 with TRBJ2-5, with 14 bases aligning to TRBD2. The CDR3 has 17 amino acids. Trimming at V came to 6 bases and at J to 4 bases, leaving 10 bases not matched to a gene. Germline lookup yields CDR1 MNHEY and CDR2 SVGEGT. CDR3 bases: TGTGCCAGCAGCTCCGGGACTAGCGGGAGCTGGGGAGAGACCCAGTACTTC. Its translation is CASSSGTSGSWGETQYF.

The CDR3 loop reads CASSQLGVITGELFF. CDR3 bases: TGTGCCAGCAGCCAATTAGGGGTTATCACCGGGGAGCTGTTTTTT. The chain combines TRBV3-1 (or the pseudogene TRBV3-2) with TRBJ2-2; D possibly corresponds to TRBD1 (5 bases). Germline CDR1 LGHDT, CDR2 YNNKEL (reference sequence). V was pared by 2 bases and J by 4 bases, with 11 bases between. This CDR3 has 15 amino acids.